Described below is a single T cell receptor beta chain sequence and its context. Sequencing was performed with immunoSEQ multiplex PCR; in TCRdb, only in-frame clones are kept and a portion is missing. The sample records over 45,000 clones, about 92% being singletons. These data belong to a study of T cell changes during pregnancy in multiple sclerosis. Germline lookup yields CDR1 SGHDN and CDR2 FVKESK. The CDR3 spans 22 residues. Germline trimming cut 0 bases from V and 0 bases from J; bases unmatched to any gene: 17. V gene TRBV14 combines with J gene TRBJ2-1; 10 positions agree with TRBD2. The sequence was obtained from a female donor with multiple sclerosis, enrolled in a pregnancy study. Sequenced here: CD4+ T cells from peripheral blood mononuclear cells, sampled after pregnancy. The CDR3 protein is CASSQDLRGTSAGASSYNEQFF. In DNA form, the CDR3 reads TGTGCCAGCAGCCAAGATCTCCGTGGGACTAGCGCGGGAGCTTCCTCCTACAATGAGCAGTTCTTC.